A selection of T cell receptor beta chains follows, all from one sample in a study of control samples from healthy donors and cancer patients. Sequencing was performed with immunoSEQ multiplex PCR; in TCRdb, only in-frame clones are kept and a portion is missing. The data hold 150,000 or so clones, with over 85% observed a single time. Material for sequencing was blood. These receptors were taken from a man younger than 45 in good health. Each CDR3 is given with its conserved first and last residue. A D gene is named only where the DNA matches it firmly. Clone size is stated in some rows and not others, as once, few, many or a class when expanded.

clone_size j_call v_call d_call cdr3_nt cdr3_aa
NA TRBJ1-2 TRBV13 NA TGTGCCAGCAGCTTAGGGCCGGGAGCTAACTATGGCTACACCTTC CASSLGPGANYGYTF
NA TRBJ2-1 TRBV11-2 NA TGTGCCAGCAGCAGGGAATTTGGTGAGCAGTTCTTC CASSREFGEQFF
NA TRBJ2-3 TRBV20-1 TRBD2 TGCAGTGCTAGTTGGTTTAGCGGGAGTATGGGGGGCACAGATACGCAGTATTTT CSASWFSGSMGGTDTQYF
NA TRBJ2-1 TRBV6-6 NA TGTGCCAGCAGTTACTCGCCGGTTAGCTCCTACAATGAGCAGTTCTTC CASSYSPVSSYNEQFF
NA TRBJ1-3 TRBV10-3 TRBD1 TGTGCCATCAGTTATGGACAGGGGCCACCTGCAACCACTGGAAACACCATATATTTT CAISYGQGPPATTGNTIYF
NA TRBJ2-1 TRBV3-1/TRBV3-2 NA TGTGCCAGCAGCACGACTACCACCTACAATGAGCAGTTCTTC CASSTTTTYNEQFF
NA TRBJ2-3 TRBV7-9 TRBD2 TGTGCCAGCAGCTCCTTAGCGGGGTCCCCAGATACGCAGTATTTT CASSSLAGSPDTQYF
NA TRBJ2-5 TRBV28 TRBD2 TGTGCCAGCAGTTTAGGCGGGAGTTTGGAGACCCAGTACTTC CASSLGGSLETQYF
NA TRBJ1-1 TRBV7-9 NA TGTGCCAGCAGCTTAGTCGGGTTGAACACTGAAGCTTTCTTT CASSLVGLNTEAFF
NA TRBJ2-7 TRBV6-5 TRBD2 TGTGCCAGCAGTTCTCCTAGCGGGGGCTCCTACGAGCAGTACTTC CASSSPSGGSYEQYF
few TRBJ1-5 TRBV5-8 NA TGTGCCAGCCGCTCTAATCAGCCCCAGCATTTT CASRSNQPQHF
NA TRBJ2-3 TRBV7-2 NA TGTGCCAGCAGCTTAGCGGAAGATACGCAGTATTTT CASSLAEDTQYF
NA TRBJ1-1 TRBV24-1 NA TGTGCCACCAGTGATTTAGCAGGGTTGGCTTTCTTT CATSDLAGLAFF
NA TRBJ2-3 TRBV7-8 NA TGTGCCAGCAGCTCTAGTGTTTTCACAGATACGCAGTATTTT CASSSSVFTDTQYF
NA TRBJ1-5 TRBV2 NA TGTGCCAGCAGCGAAACCGCACTGGACAGATTTTATAGCAATCAGCCCCAGCATTTT CASSETALDRFYSNQPQHF
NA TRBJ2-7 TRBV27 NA TGTGCCAGCAGTCCAACACCCTACGAGCAGTACTTC CASSPTPYEQYF
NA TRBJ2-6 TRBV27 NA TGTGCCAGCAGTTTTTTGAGGTCCTCTGGGGCCAACGTCCTGACTTTC CASSFLRSSGANVLTF
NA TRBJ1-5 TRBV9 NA TGTGCCAGCAGCGAGGGGCCTGAGGGGCCCCAGCATTTT CASSEGPEGPQHF
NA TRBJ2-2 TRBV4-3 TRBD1 TGCGCCAGCAGCCAAGATCTGGACAGGGGCCACACCGGGGAGCTGTTTTTT CASSQDLDRGHTGELFF
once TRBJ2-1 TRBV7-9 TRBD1 TGTGCCAGCAGATCGAACGGGACAGGGTTCTACAATGAGCAGTTCTTC CASRSNGTGFYNEQFF
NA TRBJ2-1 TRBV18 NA TGTGCCAGCTCACGATTTACGGGAAGGTCCTACAATGAGCAGTTCTTC CASSRFTGRSYNEQFF
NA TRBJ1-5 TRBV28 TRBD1 TGTGCCAGCAGGACTCAGGGGGGTCAGCCCCAGCATTTT CASRTQGGQPQHF
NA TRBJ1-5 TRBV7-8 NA TGTGCCAGCAGCCTCAGGGGAACGGATCAGCCCCAGCATTTT CASSLRGTDQPQHF
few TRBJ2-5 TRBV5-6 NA TGTGCCAGCAGCTTACCCCCTCCCAGCGGAAAAGAGACCCAGTACTTC CASSLPPPSGKETQYF
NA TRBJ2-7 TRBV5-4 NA TGTGCCAGCAGCACCCAAGGGGGGAGCACCGACGAGCAGTACTTC CASSTQGGSTDEQYF
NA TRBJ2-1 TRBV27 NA TGTGCCAGCAGTTCAACCCGACCGGACAATGAGCAGTTCTTC CASSSTRPDNEQFF
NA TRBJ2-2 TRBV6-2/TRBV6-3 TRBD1 TGTGCCAGCAGCCTGGGACAGGGGATGACCACCGGGGAGCTGTTTTTT CASSLGQGMTTGELFF
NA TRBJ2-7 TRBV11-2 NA TGTGCCAGCAGCTCCGGGTACGAGCAGTACTTC CASSSGYEQYF
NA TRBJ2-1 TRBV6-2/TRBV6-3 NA TGTGCCAGCAGTTACTCGAGCCTAAGCTCCTACAATGAGCAGTTCTTC CASSYSSLSSYNEQFF
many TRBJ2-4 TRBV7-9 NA TGTGCCAGCAGCTTAGGGCAGGGGAAATTGGGGGCCAAAAACATTCAGTACTTC CASSLGQGKLGAKNIQYF
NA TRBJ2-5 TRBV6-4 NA TGTGCCAGCAGTGATAAAATCGGAGAGACCCAGTACTTC CASSDKIGETQYF
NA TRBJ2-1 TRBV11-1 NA TGTGCCAGCAGCTTAGCAGGGCATGAGCAGTTCTTC CASSLAGHEQFF
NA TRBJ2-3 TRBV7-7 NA TGTGCCAGCAGCGCAGGAATAGGCACAGATACGCAGTATTTT CASSAGIGTDTQYF
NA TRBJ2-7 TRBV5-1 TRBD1 TGCGCCAGCAGCTTAGGGACAGGGAACTACGAGCAGTACTTC CASSLGTGNYEQYF